This T cell receptor (beta chain) is from a study of cytotoxic CD8 clonotypes in ibrutinib-treated CLL. The CDR3 has 11 amino acids. CDR1 and CDR2 from the germline V gene are LNHDA and SQIVND (reference sequence). V lost 1 base, J lost 11 bases, and 6 bases lay in between. The intended depth for sequencing was 1 in 200,000 to 1 in 1 million T cells. The method was immunoSEQ multiplex PCR; TCRdb's version includes in-frame clones alone and lacks a portion of them. The sample records some 200,000 clones, just over 70% being singletons. V usage is TRBV19 and J usage is TRBJ1-5; D is unresolved. The origin of this receptor is a human donor with chronic lymphocytic leukemia. The sample was PBMCs, taken after 12 months of ibrutinib treatment. The CDR3 reads CASSIGRAQHF. The CDR3 DNA reads TGTGCCAGTAGTATAGGGAGGGCCCAGCATTTT.